One T cell receptor beta chain is described in this entry. Assay: immunoSEQ multiplex PCR; the TCRdb copy retains only in-frame clones and omits some. This sample has roughly 90,000 clones, with around 96% found just once. The CDR3 totals 13 residues. Germline CDR1 is SGHTS and CDR2 is YDEGEE. V gave up 4 bases and J gave up 3 bases, with 11 bases separating them. These data are taken from a study of technical replicates of blood from a handful of donors. This TCR derives from a human donor in good health. Sequences were obtained from T cells isolated from PBMCs. The chain recombines TRBV5-8 with TRBJ2-7; no reliable D call. The CDR3 nucleotides read TGTGCCAGCAGCCCACCCAGTGGCTACGAGCAGTACTTC. Protein: CASSPPSGYEQYF.